The 17 T cell receptor beta chains below come from one sample, sequenced in a study of blood T cell repertoires in COVID-19. Only in-frame clones appear in the TCRdb table, and some are missing; sequencing was by immunoSEQ multiplex PCR. Altogether about 200,000 clones are present, over 70% being singletons, with the ten largest covering about 8.9%. The sequenced sample was peripheral blood. These receptor sequences come from a woman aged 45-65 years with acute or convalescent COVID-19.

This clone was recorded a few times. The CDR3 DNA reads TGTGCCAGCAGTCGGGCCGGGACAATGGTTCGCTCTGGAAACACCATATATTTT. This sequence encodes CASSRAGTMVRSGNTIYF. V is TRBV3-1 (or the pseudogene TRBV3-2) and J is TRBJ1-3; possible D gene TRBD1, 6 bases. Germline CDR1 LGHDT, CDR2 YNNKEL (reference sequence). The V end was cut by 6 bases, the J end by 0 bases, with 21 bases between. There are 18 residues in the CDR3.

J is TRBJ2-3 and V is TRBV4-2; 9 nucleotides agree with TRBD2. Per germline, CDR1 LGHNA and CDR2 YNFKEQ. The CDR3 consists of 20 residues. V lost 0 bases and J lost 1; bases outside the gene matches: 14. The CDR3, as DNA: TGTGCCAGCAGCCAAGAAACTACTAGCGGGTTCCTACCGGGCACAGATACGCAGTATTTT. Amino acids: CASSQETTSGFLPGTDTQYF.

The rearrangement uses TRBV18 and TRBJ2-7; 9 bases are a match to TRBD2. This CDR3 region has 15 residues. Germline V gene data show CDR1 as KGHSH and CDR2 as LQKENI. V gave up 2 bases and J gave up 0 bases; unmatched junction bases: 2. This CDR3 is CASSPSGGSSYEQYF. CDR3 coding DNA: TGTGCCAGCTCACCAAGCGGGGGGAGCTCCTACGAGCAGTACTTC.

The CDR3: CASSLPGQGFGEQFF. CDR3 nucleotide sequence: TGTGCCAGCAGCTTACCGGGACAGGGGTTCGGTGAGCAGTTCTTC. The chain uses TRBV11-3 and TRBJ2-1; TRBD1 matches 10 bases. The CDR3 length is 15 residues. V gave up 2 bases and J gave up 9 bases; unmatched junction bases: 7. From germline, CDR1 is SGHNT and CDR2 YENEEA.

The chain employs TRBV27 and TRBJ2-3, with no clear D. The CDR3 sequence is 13 residues long. Germline CDR1 reads MNHEY; CDR2 reads SMNVEV (reference sequence). V was shortened by 5 bases and J by 3 bases, with 9 bases between the two germline ends. The CDR3 sequence is CASSHQVTDTQYF. The DNA for the CDR3 is TGTGCCAGCAGTCACCAGGTGACAGATACGCAGTATTTT.

The chain uses TRBV6-5 and TRBJ2-7, with TRBD1 matching 7 bases. V shed 6 bases and J 2 bases; nucleotides not matched to a gene: 4. The CDR3 runs to 13 residues. The germline V gene encodes CDR1 MNHEY and CDR2 SVGAGI. CDR3 amino acids: CASSTGQPYEQYF. The CDR3 region has the DNA TGTGCCAGCAGCACGGGACAGCCCTACGAGCAGTACTTC.

V is TRBV6-2 or TRBV6-3 and J is TRBJ2-1, with D possibly matching TRBD2 (5 bases). The germline V and J ends were trimmed by 3 bases and 5 bases, with 17 bases remaining between them. The CDR3 has 16 amino acids. The germline V gene has CDR1 MNHEY and CDR2 SVGEGT. CDR3 DNA: TGTGCCAGCAGTTATTCCCCAGGACTGCCCGACAATGAGCAGTTCTTC. Its protein is CASSYSPGLPDNEQFF.

DNA of the CDR3: TGCGCCAGCAGCTTGGGACTAGCTCCCGGCGGGTCCGAGCAGTACTTC. Encoded protein: CASSLGLAPGGSEQYF. J is TRBJ2-7 and V is TRBV5-1; 7 bases agree with TRBD2. The ends lost 0 bases at V and 6 bases at J; junction bases unmatched: 12. CDR3 length: 16 residues. Germline CDR1 is SGHRS and CDR2 is YFSETQ.

This chain connects TRBV5-1 to TRBJ1-1; D may be TRBD1 (5 bases). Germline V gene data show CDR1 as SGHRS and CDR2 as YFSETQ. V shed 0 bases and J shed 3 bases, with 18 bases lying between them. This CDR3 region has 17 residues. Here the CDR3 reads CASSLEVRYGGDTEAFF. CDR3 nucleotide sequence: TGCGCCAGCAGCTTGGAGGTCCGTTACGGAGGGGACACTGAAGCTTTCTTT.

This chain links TRBV18 with TRBJ1-5; TRBD1 matches 11 bases. V trimming: 2 bases; J trimming: 3 bases; junction bases outside the gene matches: 3. The CDR3 spans 16 residues. Germline V CDR1 and CDR2: KGHSH, LQKENI. The CDR3 DNA reads TGTGCCAGCTCACCAGGGACAGGGGGGATCAATCAGCCCCAGCATTTT. It encodes CASSPGTGGINQPQHF.

The rearrangement links TRBV29-1 to TRBJ2-5; perhaps TRBD2 as D (6 bases). From germline, CDR1 is SQVTM and CDR2 ANQGSEA. V lost 6 bases, J lost 3 bases, and 11 bases lay in between. The CDR3 contains 12 residues. DNA for the CDR3: TGCAGCGTCATAGGAGGGGAAGAGACCCAGTACTTC. Amino acid sequence: CSVIGGEETQYF.

The chain links TRBV20-1 to TRBJ2-7, with D possibly matching TRBD2 (7 bases). CDR1 is DFQATT and CDR2 is SNEGSKA in the germline V gene (reference sequence). This CDR3 has 11 residues. CDR3 sequence: CSPRGGREQYF. CDR3 nucleotide sequence: TGCAGCCCTAGGGGGGGGAGAGAGCAGTACTTC.

This clone has a handful of counts. The chain combines TRBV18 with TRBJ2-7; perhaps TRBD1 as D (6 bases). Trimming left V 8 bases short and J 2 bases short, with 13 bases between. The germline V gene has CDR1 KGHSH and CDR2 LQKENI. The CDR3 runs to 13 residues. The chain's CDR3 is CASVNRDTYEQYF. CDR3 nucleotides: TGTGCCAGCGTTAATAGGGACACCTACGAGCAGTACTTC. The full variable domain, in which reference TRBV18 and TRBJ2-7 provide the parts outside the CDR3, is NAGVMQNPRHLVRRRGQEARLRCSPMKGHSHVYWYRQLPEEGLKFMVYLQKENIIDESGMPKERFSAEFPKEGPSILRIQQVVRGDSAAYFCASVNRDTYEQYFGPGTRLTVT.

The rearrangement links TRBV5-5 to TRBJ1-1, with TRBD1 matching over 8 bases. CDR3 length equals 14 residues. J lost 5 bases, V lost 4 bases, and 7 bases had no gene match. CDR1 SGHKS and CDR2 YYEKEE come from the germline V gene (reference sequence). The CDR3 reads CASSTTGVRTEAFF. CDR3 coding DNA: TGTGCCAGCAGCACGACAGGGGTTAGGACTGAAGCTTTCTTT. The full variable domain, rest sourced from reference TRBV5-5 and TRBJ1-1, is DAGVTQSPTHLIKTRGQQVTLRCSPISGHKSVSWYQQVLGQGPQFIFQYYEKEERGRGNFPDRFSARQFPNYSSELNVNALLLGDSALYLCASSTTGVRTEAFFGQGTRLTVV.

The V and J genes are TRBV28 and TRBJ2-7; 12 bases align to TRBD2. Losses at the gene ends were 8 bases for V and 2 bases for J; bases not matched to a gene: 4. The CDR3 loop spans 14 amino acids. From germline, CDR1 is MDHEN and CDR2 SYDVKM. CDR3 sequence reads: CASGLAGGPYEQYF. DNA of the CDR3: TGTGCCAGCGGTCTAGCGGGAGGGCCCTACGAGCAGTACTTC.

The chain links TRBV6-5 to TRBJ2-2; 7 bases fit TRBD1. The CDR3 runs to 15 residues. Germline CDR1 reads MNHEY; CDR2 reads SVGAGI. V lost 2 bases, J lost 0 bases, and 0 bases stayed unmatched. CDR3 coding DNA: TGTGCCAGCAGTTACCAGGGGGCGAACACCGGGGAGCTGTTTTTT. This encodes CASSYQGANTGELFF.

The V and J genes are TRBV18 and TRBJ2-5, with TRBD2 as a possible D gene (6 bases). Deletions cut 4 bases from V and 0 bases from J, with 9 bases between. Germline CDR1 KGHSH, CDR2 LQKENI. This CDR3 spans 14 amino acids. CDR3 sequence (DNA): TGTGCCAGCTCACGCGGGGCACACCAAGAGACCCAGTACTTC. As protein: CASSRGAHQETQYF.